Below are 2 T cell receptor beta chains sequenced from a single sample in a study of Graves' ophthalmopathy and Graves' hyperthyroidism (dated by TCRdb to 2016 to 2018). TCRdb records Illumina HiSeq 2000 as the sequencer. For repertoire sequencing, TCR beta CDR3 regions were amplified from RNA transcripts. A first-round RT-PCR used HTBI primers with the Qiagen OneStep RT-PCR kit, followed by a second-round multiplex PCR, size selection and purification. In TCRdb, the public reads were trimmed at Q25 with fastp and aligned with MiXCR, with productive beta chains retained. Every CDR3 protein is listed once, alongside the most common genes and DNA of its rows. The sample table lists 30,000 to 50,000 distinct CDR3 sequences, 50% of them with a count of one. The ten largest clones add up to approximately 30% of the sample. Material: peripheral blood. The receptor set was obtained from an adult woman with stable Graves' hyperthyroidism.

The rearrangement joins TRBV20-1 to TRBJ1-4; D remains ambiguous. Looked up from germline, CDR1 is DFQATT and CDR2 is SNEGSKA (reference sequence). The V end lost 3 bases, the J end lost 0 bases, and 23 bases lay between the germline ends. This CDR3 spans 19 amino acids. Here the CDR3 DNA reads TGCAGTGCTAGGGGAGTCGGGCCCCCAATATCCCCAACTAATGAAAAACTGTTTTTT. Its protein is CSARGVGPPISPTNEKLFF.

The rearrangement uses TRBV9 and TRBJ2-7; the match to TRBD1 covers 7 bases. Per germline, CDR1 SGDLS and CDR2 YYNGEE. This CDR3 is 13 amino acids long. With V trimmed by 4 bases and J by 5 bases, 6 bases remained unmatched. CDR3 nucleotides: TGTGCCAGCAGCACTCGGACAGGCCACGAGCAGTACTTC. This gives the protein CASSTRTGHEQYF.